The 15 T cell receptor beta chains listed next were all sequenced from one sample in a study of shared clonotypes between healthy human individuals. Only in-frame clones appear in the TCRdb table, and some are missing; sequencing was by immunoSEQ multiplex PCR. This sample has a few million clones; over 85% occur once, and the top ten carry about 0.41%. Material: naive CD4+ T cells from PBMCs. Documented subset: CD45RA+ positively selected. These receptors came from a young man in good health. Some clones in this sample may be carry-over from other donors' samples.

V gene TRBV30 combines with J gene TRBJ2-6; the D is unclear. CDR1 is GTSNPN and CDR2 is SVGIG in the germline V gene (reference sequence). Trimming stripped 5 bases from V and 5 bases from J, with 4 bases between. The CDR3 has 11 residues. For the CDR3, the DNA is TGTGCCTGGGGTAGGGCCAACGTCCTGACTTTC. This encodes CAWGRANVLTF.

The V call is TRBV9, the J call TRBJ2-3; TRBD2 matches at 9 bases. The CDR3 covers 15 residues. With 3 bases clipped from V and 0 bases from J, the junction kept 2 bases outside the gene matches. Germline V gene data show CDR1 as SGDLS and CDR2 as YYNGEE. Written as DNA, the CDR3 is TGTGCCAGCAGCGCTAGCGGGATAAGCACAGATACGCAGTATTTT. This sequence encodes CASSASGISTDTQYF.

The rearrangement links TRBV6-5 to TRBJ1-5; no clear D gene. CDR3 length: 13 amino acids. V was pared by 2 bases and J by 8 bases, with 10 bases between. In germline, CDR1 is MNHEY, CDR2 SVGAGI. The CDR3 DNA sequence: TGTGCCAGCAGTTACGACGGGAGTAAGCCCCAGCATTTT. Residues: CASSYDGSKPQHF.

This clone was observed a handful of times. CDR3 protein: CASSETGGGEPQHF. Here the CDR3 DNA reads TGTGCCAGCAGCGAGACAGGGGGCGGAGAGCCCCAGCATTTT. The chain joins TRBV9 to TRBJ1-5, with 10 positions matching TRBD1. Per the germline V gene, CDR1 is SGDLS and CDR2 is YYNGEE. V was pared by 3 bases and J by 8 bases, with 5 bases of the junction left unmatched. The CDR3 consists of 14 residues.

The chain recombines TRBV28 with TRBJ2-2, with D perhaps TRBD1 or TRBD2 (7 bases each). This CDR3 region has 14 residues. CDR1 is MDHEN, CDR2 SYDVKM, per germline. V was shortened by 5 bases and J by 5 bases, with 12 bases between the two germline ends. CDR3 in amino acids: CASSLRGGTGELFF. CDR3 DNA: TGTGCCAGCAGTCTCAGGGGGGGAACCGGGGAGCTGTTTTTT.

This chain links TRBV5-1 with TRBJ1-1; 9 bases line up with TRBD1. Germline V gene data show CDR1 as SGHRS and CDR2 as YFSETQ. This CDR3 is 14 amino acids long. Trimming at V came to 3 bases and at J to 7 bases, leaving 7 bases not matched to a gene. The CDR3 bases are TGCGCCAGCAGCTCGGGACAGGGCATCCATGAAGCTTTCTTT. Protein: CASSSGQGIHEAFF.

This clone was observed once. The chain employs TRBV11-2 and TRBJ2-1; D is uncertain. The germline V and J ends were trimmed by 1 base and 12 bases, with 13 bases remaining between them. CDR3 length equals 13 residues. Germline V gene sequence: CDR1 SGHAT, CDR2 FQNNGV. The CDR3 protein is CASSLVHGSGQFF. The CDR3 bases are TGTGCCAGCAGCTTAGTTCACGGCTCCGGGCAGTTCTTC.

The chain joins TRBV7-2 to TRBJ1-2; tentatively, D is TRBD1 (5 bases). This CDR3 spans 14 amino acids. V was cut by 3 bases and J by 8 bases, with 16 bases left in between. Germline values: CDR1 SGHTA, CDR2 FQGNSA. CDR3 residues: CASSFGTETGGYTF. CDR3 DNA: TGTGCCAGCAGCTTCGGGACCGAGACGGGGGGCTACACCTTC.

In the case of this clone: At the DNA level, this CDR3 is encoded by other sequences in the same sample as well. V is TRBV7-9 and J is TRBJ2-7, with unresolved D. Per the germline V gene, CDR1 is SEHNR and CDR2 is FQNEAQ (reference sequence). The V gene lost 5 bases and the J gene lost 3 bases, with 8 bases spanning the gap. This CDR3 has 12 amino acids. CDR3 protein: CASSLAIYEQYF. The CDR3 DNA reads as TGTGCCAGCAGCCTCGCAATCTACGAGCAGTACTTC.

Here the CDR3 reads CASSPAGLLTDTQYF. CDR3 nucleotides: TGTGCCAGCAGTCCAGCGGGACTTCTGACAGATACGCAGTATTTT. V gene TRBV9 combines with J gene TRBJ2-3; 7 nucleotides agree with TRBD2. Germline V gives CDR1 SGDLS, CDR2 YYNGEE. V shed 5 bases and J 3 bases; nucleotides not matched to a gene: 9. This CDR3 is built from 15 residues.

The chain has TRBV6-1 and TRBJ1-5; D unclear. The germline gives CDR1 MNHNS, CDR2 SASEGT. The CDR3 is 14 residues long. The ends were cut back, 7 bases at V and 3 bases at J, with 13 bases in the middle. The CDR3 loop reads CASTSSGYNQPQHF. CDR3 in DNA: TGTGCCAGCACAAGTTCCGGATACAATCAGCCCCAGCATTTT.

The genes are TRBV6-1 and TRBJ2-2, with 10 bases that match TRBD2. Losses at the gene ends were 0 bases for V and 6 bases for J; bases not matched to a gene: 4. The CDR3 extends over 16 amino acids. Germline V gene sequence: CDR1 MNHNS, CDR2 SASEGT. The DNA for the CDR3 is TGTGCCAGCAGTGAAGCGGCTAGCGGGAGCTCCGGGGAGCTGTTTTTT. Its translation: CASSEAASGSSGELFF.

CDR3 region: CAWSVEFYEQYF. For the CDR3, the DNA is TGTGCCTGGAGTGTCGAGTTTTACGAGCAGTACTTC. The rearrangement links TRBV30 to TRBJ2-7, with D uncertain. Germline V gene sequence: CDR1 GTSNPN, CDR2 SVGIG (reference sequence). With 0 bases removed from V and 4 bases from J, the gap between germline ends came to 7 bases. The CDR3 runs to 12 residues.

This clone was observed a single time. The rearrangement uses TRBV2 and TRBJ2-2, with TRBD2 matching over 11 bases. Trimming took 6 bases from V and 3 from J; bases not matched to a gene: 3. Germline-derived CDR1 and CDR2 are SNHLY and FYNNEI. This CDR3 has 15 amino acids. The DNA for the CDR3 is TGTGCCAGCAGAGAACTAGCGGGAGACACCGGGGAGCTGTTTTTT. Residues: CASRELAGDTGELFF.

The chain combines TRBV27 with TRBJ2-7; 8 nucleotides match TRBD2. This CDR3 has 15 amino acids. From germline, CDR1 is MNHEY and CDR2 SMNVEV (reference sequence). The V and J ends lost 6 bases and 9 bases, in that order; junction bases with no gene match: 16. CDR3 nucleotides: TGTGCCAGCAGGGCAGCGGGAGACCTCATATTTTGGCAGTACTTC. This codes for CASRAAGDLIFWQYF.